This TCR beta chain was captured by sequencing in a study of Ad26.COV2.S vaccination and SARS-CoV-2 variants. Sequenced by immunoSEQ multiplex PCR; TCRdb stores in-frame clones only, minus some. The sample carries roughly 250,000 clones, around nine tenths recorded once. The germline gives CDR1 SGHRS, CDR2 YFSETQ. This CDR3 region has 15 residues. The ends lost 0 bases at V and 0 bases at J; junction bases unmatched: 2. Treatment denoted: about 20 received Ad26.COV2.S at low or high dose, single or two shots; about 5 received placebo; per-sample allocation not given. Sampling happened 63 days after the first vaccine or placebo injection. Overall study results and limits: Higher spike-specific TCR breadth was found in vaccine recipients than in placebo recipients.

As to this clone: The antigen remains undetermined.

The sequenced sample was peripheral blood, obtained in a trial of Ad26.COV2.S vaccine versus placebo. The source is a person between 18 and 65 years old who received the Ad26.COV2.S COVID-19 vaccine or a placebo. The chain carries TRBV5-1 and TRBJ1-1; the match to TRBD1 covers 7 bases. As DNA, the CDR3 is TGCGCCAGCAGCTTGGACAGGGGAATGAACACTGAAGCTTTCTTT. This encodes CASSLDRGMNTEAFF. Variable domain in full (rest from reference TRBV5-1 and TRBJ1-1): KAGVTQTPRYLIKTRGQQVTLSCSPISGHRSVSWYQQTPGQGLQFLFEYFSETQRNKGNFPGRFSGRQFSNSRSEMNVSTLELGDSALYLCASSLDRGMNTEAFFGQGTRLTVV.